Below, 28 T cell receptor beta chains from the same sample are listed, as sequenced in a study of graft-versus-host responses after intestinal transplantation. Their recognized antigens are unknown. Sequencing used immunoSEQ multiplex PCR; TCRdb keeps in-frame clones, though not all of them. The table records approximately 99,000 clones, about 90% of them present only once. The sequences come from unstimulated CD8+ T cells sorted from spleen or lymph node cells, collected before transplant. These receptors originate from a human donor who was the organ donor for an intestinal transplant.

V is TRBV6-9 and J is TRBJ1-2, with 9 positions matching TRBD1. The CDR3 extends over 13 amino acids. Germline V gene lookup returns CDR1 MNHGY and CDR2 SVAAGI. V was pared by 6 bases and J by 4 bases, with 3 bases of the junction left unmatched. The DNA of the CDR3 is TGTGCCAGCAGGGACAGGGGTACCTATGGCTACACCTTC. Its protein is CASRDRGTYGYTF.

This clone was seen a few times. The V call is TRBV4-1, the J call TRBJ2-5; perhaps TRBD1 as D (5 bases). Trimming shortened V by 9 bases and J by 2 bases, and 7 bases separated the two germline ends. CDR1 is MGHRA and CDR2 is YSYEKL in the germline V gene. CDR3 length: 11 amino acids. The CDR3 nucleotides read TGCGCCAGTCAGGGTCAAGAGACCCAGTACTTC. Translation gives CASQGQETQYF.

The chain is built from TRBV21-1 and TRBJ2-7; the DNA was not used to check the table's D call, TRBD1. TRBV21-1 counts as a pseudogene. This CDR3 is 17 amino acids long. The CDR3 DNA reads TGTGCCAGCAGCAAAGTCTCCGGACAGTCCTTTTCCTACGAGCAGTACTTC. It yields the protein CASSKVSGQSFSYEQYF.

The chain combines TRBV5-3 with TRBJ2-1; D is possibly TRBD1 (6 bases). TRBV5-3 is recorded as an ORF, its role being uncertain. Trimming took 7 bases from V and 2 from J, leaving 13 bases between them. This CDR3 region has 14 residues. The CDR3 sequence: CAREWGTTYNEQFF. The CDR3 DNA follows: TGTGCCAGAGAATGGGGGACAACCTACAATGAGCAGTTCTTC.

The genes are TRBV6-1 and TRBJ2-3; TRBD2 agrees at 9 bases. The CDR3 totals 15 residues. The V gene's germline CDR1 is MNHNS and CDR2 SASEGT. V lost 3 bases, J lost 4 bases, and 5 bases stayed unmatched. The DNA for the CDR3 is TGTGCCAGCAGTGAGGGGCGGGGGGGGGCAGATACGCAGTATTTT. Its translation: CASSEGRGGADTQYF.

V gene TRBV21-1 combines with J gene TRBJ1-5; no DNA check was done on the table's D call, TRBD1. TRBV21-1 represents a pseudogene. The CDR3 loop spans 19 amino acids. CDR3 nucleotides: TGTGCCAGCAGCAAAGCTACGATAAGGGACAGGGAGTTCAATCAGCCCCAGCATTTT. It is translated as CASSKATIRDREFNQPQHF.

The CDR3 DNA reads TGTGCCAGCAGTTTTTTCGACAGAACTGGAAACACCATATATTTT. It yields the protein CASSFFDRTGNTIYF. The genes are TRBV28 and TRBJ1-3; the D gene is possibly TRBD1 (5 bases). V was clipped by 3 bases and J by 2 bases, with 11 bases between them. CDR3 length: 15 amino acids. Germline V CDR1 and CDR2: MDHEN, SYDVKM.

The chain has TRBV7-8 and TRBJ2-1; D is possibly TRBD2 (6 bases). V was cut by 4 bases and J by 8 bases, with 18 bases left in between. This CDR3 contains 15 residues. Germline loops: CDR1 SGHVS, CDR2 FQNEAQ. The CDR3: CASSSPGGEDDEQFF. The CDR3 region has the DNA TGTGCCAGCAGCTCCCCCGGGGGAGAAGACGATGAGCAGTTCTTC.

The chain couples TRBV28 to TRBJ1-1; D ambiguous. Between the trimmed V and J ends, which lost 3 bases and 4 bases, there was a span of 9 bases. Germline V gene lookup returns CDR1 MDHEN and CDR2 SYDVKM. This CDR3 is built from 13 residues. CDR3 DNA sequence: TGTGCCAGCAGTTTGAGAGGGCCCACTGAAGCTTTCTTT. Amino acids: CASSLRGPTEAFF.

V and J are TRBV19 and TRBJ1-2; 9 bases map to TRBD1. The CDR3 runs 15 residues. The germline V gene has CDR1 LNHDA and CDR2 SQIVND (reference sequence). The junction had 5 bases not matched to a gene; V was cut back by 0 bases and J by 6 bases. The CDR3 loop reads CASSIDQTGGNGYTF. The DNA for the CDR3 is TGTGCCAGTAGTATAGACCAGACAGGGGGAAATGGCTACACCTTC.

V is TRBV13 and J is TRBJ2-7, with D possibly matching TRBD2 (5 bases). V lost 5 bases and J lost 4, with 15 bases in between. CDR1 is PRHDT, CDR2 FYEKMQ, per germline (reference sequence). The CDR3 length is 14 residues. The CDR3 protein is CASSLRDRRYEQYF. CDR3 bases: TGTGCCAGCAGCCTCCGGGATCGTAGATACGAGCAGTACTTC.

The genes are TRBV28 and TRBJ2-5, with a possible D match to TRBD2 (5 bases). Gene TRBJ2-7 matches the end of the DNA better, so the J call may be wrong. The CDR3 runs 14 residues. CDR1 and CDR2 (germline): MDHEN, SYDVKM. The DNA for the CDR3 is TGTGCCAGCAGAAAATTGACGGGAACCTACGAGCAGTACTTC. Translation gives CASRKLTGTYEQYF.

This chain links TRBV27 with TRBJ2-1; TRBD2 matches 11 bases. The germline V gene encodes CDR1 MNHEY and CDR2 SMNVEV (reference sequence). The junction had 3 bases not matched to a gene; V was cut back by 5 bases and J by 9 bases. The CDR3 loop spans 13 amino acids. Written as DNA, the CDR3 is TGTGCCAGCAGTACTAGCGGGAGTTTTGAGCAGTTCTTC. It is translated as CASSTSGSFEQFF.

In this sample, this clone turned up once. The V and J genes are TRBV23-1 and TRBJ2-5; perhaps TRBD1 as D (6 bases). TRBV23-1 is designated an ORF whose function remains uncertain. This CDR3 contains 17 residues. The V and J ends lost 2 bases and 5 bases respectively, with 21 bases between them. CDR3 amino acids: CASSQHLPGQSAETQYF. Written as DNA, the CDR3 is TGCGCCAGCAGTCAACATCTCCCGGGACAATCGGCGGAGACCCAGTACTTC.

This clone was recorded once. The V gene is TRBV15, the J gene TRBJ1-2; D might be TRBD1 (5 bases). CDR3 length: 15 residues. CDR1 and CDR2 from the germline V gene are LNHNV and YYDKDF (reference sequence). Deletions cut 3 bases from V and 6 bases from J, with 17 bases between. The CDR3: CATSSEVGTDHGYTF. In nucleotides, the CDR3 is TGTGCCACCAGCAGCGAGGTCGGGACTGACCATGGCTACACCTTC.

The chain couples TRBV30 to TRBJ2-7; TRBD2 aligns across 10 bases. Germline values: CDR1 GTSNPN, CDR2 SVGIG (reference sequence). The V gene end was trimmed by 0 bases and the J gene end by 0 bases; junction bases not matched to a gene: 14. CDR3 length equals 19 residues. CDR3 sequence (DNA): TGTGCCTGGAGTGTACTCCCCTGGGTAGCGGGAGGCCACTCCTACGAGCAGTACTTC. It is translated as CAWSVLPWVAGGHSYEQYF.

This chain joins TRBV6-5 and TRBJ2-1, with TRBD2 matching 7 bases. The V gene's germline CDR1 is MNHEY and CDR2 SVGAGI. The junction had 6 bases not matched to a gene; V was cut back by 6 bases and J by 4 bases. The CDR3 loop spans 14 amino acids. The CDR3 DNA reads TGTGCCAGCAGCACGGCCGGGGGGTACAATGAGCAGTTCTTC. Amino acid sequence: CASSTAGGYNEQFF.

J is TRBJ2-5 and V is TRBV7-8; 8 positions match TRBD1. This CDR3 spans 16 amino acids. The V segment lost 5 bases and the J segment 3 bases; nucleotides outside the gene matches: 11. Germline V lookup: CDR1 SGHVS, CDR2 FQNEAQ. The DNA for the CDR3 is TGTGCCAGCAGCCCTAACTACAGGGGGGCGGAAGAGACCCAGTACTTC. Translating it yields CASSPNYRGAEETQYF.

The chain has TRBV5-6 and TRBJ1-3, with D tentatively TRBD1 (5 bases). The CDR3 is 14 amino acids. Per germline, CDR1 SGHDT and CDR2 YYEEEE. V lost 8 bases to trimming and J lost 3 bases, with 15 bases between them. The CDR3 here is CARGSGHGGNTIYF. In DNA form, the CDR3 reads TGTGCCAGGGGATCAGGGCACGGTGGAAACACCATATATTTT.

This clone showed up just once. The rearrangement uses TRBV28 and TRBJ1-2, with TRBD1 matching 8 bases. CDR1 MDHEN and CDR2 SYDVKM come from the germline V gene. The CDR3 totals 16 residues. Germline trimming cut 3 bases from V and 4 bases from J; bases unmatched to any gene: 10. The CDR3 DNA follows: TGTGCCAGCAGTTTGGATACGGACAGGGACCGCTATGGCTACACCTTC. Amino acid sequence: CASSLDTDRDRYGYTF.

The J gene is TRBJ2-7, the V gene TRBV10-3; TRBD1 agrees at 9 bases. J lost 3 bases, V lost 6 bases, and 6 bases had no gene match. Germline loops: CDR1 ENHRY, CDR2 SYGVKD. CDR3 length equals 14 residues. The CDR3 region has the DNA TGTGCCATCAGCCCGGGGACAGGGAGCTACGAGCAGTACTTC. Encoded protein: CAISPGTGSYEQYF.

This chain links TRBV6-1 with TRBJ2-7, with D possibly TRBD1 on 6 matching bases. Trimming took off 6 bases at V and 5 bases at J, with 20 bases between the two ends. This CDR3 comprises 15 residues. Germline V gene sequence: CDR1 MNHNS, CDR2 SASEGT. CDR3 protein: CASRGPGASFNEQYF. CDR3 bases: TGTGCCAGCAGAGGCCCAGGGGCGTCCTTTAACGAGCAGTACTTC.

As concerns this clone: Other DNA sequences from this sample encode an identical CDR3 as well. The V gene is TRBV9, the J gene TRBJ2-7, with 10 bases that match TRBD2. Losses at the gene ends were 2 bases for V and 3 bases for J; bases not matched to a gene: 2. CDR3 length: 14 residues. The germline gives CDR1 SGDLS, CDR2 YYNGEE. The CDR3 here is CASSVASGSYEQYF. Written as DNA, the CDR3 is TGTGCCAGCAGCGTGGCTAGCGGGAGCTACGAGCAGTACTTC.

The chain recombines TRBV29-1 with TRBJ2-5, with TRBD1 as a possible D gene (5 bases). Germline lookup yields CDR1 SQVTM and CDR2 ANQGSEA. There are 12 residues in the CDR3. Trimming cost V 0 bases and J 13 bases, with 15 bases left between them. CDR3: CSVEDEAPGPYF. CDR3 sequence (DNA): TGCAGCGTTGAAGATGAAGCGCCAGGGCCGTACTTC.

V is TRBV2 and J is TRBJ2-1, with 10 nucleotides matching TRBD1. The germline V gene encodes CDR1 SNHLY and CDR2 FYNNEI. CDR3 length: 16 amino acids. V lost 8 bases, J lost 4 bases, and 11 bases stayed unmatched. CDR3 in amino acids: CASGRNRDRGYNEQFF. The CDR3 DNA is TGTGCCAGCGGAAGGAACCGGGACAGGGGTTACAATGAGCAGTTCTTC.

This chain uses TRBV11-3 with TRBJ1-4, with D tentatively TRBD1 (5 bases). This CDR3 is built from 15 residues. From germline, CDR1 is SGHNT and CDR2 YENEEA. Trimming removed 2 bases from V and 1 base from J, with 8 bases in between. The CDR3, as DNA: TGTGCCAGCAGCTTATTCAGGGAAACTAATGAAAAACTGTTTTTT. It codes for CASSLFRETNEKLFF.

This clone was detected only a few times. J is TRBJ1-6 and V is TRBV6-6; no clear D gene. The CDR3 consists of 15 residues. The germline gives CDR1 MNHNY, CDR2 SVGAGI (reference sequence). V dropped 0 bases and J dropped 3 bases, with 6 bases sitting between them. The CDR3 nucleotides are TGTGCCAGCAGTTACTCGAGGGACTATAATTCACCCCTCCACTTT. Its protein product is CASSYSRDYNSPLHF.

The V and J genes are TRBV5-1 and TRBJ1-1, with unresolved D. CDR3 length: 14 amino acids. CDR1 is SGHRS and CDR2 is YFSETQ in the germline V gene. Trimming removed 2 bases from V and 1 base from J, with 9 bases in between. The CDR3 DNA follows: TGCGCCAGCAGCTTAAGAGGTGGGAACACTGAAGCTTTCTTT. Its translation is CASSLRGGNTEAFF.